What follows describes a single T cell receptor (beta chain). Germline CDR1 and CDR2: SGHTA and FQGNSA. The J segment lost 4 bases and the V segment lost 5 bases, leaving 13 bases of the junction unmatched. This CDR3 has 16 amino acids. Samples came from healthy bone marrow donors. The data originate from a study of cytomegalovirus exposure and HLA in healthy donors. 13 Jbeta primers and 60 Vbeta primers were used for the PCR. The data were produced by immunoSEQ multiplex PCR, yet TCRdb's version contains in-frame clones alone and is incomplete. This table has roughly 150,000 clones, about 85% appearing once.

This chain uses TRBV7-2 with TRBJ2-5, with TRBD1 matching over 7 bases. The receptor was derived from a woman aged 18-30 years in good health and CMV-seronegative. The sample consisted of PBMCs. CDR3 in amino acids: CASSPPDRPTRETQYF. The CDR3 DNA reads TGTGCCAGCAGCCCCCCGGACAGGCCTACAAGAGAGACCCAGTACTTC.